Listed below are T cell receptor beta chains from one sample, sequenced in a study of shared clonotypes between healthy human individuals. This table comes from immunoSEQ multiplex PCR, and its TCRdb copy is limited to in-frame clones, with some not included. The table has approximately 2.3 million clones, just over 90% seen once; the top ten hold 0.35% to 0.5%. Sample: naive CD4+ T cells from PBMCs. These receptors were obtained from a man between 18 and 29 years old in good health. Some clones in this sample may be carry-over from other donors' samples. Both conserved end residues are part of each CDR3.

j_gene	v_gene	CDR3aa
TRBJ1-4	TRBV10-2	CASNKQGLATNEKLFF
TRBJ1-5	TRBV28	CASSLWTKSLEYSQPQHF
TRBJ2-7	TRBV29-1	CSVWAVSSYEQYF
TRBJ2-7	TRBV6-5	CASRSSTPPWEQYF
TRBJ1-5	TRBV4-3	CASSQDGGGSNQPQHF
TRBJ1-2	TRBV7-2	CASSLVGVGYTF
TRBJ2-7	TRBV5-5	CASSGLAGVGYEQYF
TRBJ2-5	TRBV7-8	CASSLGGRAETQYF
TRBJ1-1	TRBV19	CASSIQGRNTEAFF
TRBJ2-5	TRBV10-3	CASSRRPGQGRSETQYF
TRBJ2-4	TRBV5-6	CASRYSGMKNIQYF
TRBJ2-2	TRBV19	CASILAGPTGELFF
TRBJ2-1	TRBV2	CASSLRGTREYNEQFF
TRBJ1-1	TRBV5-1	CASSLRTGGTTEAFF
TRBJ1-1	TRBV30	CAWSQGNRVEAFF
TRBJ1-1	TRBV25-1	CASSESGGLNTEAFF
TRBJ2-7	TRBV28	CASSTRGKVYEQYF
TRBJ2-1	TRBV5-6	CASSLGASSYNEQFF
TRBJ2-3	TRBV30	CAWGRGTDTQYF
TRBJ1-2	TRBV19	CASRTLYGYTF
TRBJ2-7	TRBV10-3	CAISMLRGSYEQYF
TRBJ2-5	TRBV5-5	CASSLDPGTGETQYF
TRBJ2-6	TRBV27	CASSSRTAGGSGANVLTF
TRBJ2-4	TRBV11-2	CASSQGLTGRDIQYF
TRBJ2-5	TRBV19	CASSHYRTGQETQYF
TRBJ1-2	TRBV28	CASRRTGTFVYGYTF
TRBJ2-5	TRBV18	CASSPAGWETQYF
TRBJ1-1	TRBV18	CASSPPSVNTEAFF
TRBJ2-6	TRBV19	CASFSPGQGSPGANVLTF
TRBJ1-3	TRBV14	CASSQNAGSGNTIYF
TRBJ2-5	TRBV10-3	CAISERSGKETQYF
TRBJ2-7	TRBV4-2	CASSQDPGKSSYEQYF
TRBJ1-3	TRBV5-5	CASSLWEDTRGNTIYF
TRBJ2-3	TRBV11-2	CASSFNGPGWADTQYF
TRBJ1-4	TRBV4-1	CASSQAGVRYEKLFF
TRBJ2-5	TRBV2	CASSAAGAETQYF
TRBJ2-7	TRBV5-4	CASSSSSGSYEQYF
TRBJ2-1	TRBV2	CASFGLTSANYNEQFF
TRBJ1-2	TRBV6-5	CASTDRFGGYTF